Listed below are T cell receptor beta chains from one sample, sequenced in a study of blood T cell repertoires in COVID-19. Profiling relied on immunoSEQ multiplex PCR, and the TCRdb table lists in-frame clones only, not all of them. The sample lists hundreds of thousands of clones; 85% to 90% were seen once. The sample consisted of PBMCs or T cells enriched from blood (not recorded which). The receptors shown here come from a man aged 18-30 years who had recovered from COVID-19. The CDR3 runs from the conserved cysteine through the conserved F or W. The D gene is left open where the match is weak. Clone size is stated in some rows and not others, as once, few, many or a class when expanded.

>.|TRBD2|TRBJ2-1|TRBV7-2
TGTGCCAGCAGCATTAGCGGGTTTCCCTACAATGAGCAGTTCTTC
CASSISGFPYNEQFF
>.|.|TRBJ2-7|TRBV28
TGTGCCAGCAGTCGAACCGGGACTGAGTACGAGCAGTACTTC
CASSRTGTEYEQYF
>.|TRBD2|TRBJ2-5|TRBV15
TGTGCCACCAGCAGAGGCCTAGCGGGGGTGGGACAAGAGACCCAGTACTTC
CATSRGLAGVGQETQYF
>.|.|TRBJ2-6|TRBV3-1/TRBV3-2
TGTGCCAGCAGCCGCGTATTTTCACAGGCTCCCGGGGCCAACGTCCTGACTTTC
CASSRVFSQAPGANVLTF
>.|.|TRBJ2-7|TRBV27
TGTGCCAGCAGTCCCCGGGCCGGGGTCATCTACGAGCAGTACTTC
CASSPRAGVIYEQYF
>few|.|TRBJ2-4|TRBV19
TGTGCCAGTAGTATATCCAATTTAGGGACATACATTCAGTACTTC
CASSISNLGTYIQYF
>.|.|TRBJ2-1|TRBV19
TGTGCCAGTACCGACAGATACAATGAGCAGTTCTTC
CASTDRYNEQFF
>.|TRBD1|TRBJ2-2|TRBV9
TGTGCCAGCAGCCCCCCTTGGACAGGGGCGGGCGGGGAGCTGTTTTTT
CASSPPWTGAGGELFF
>.|TRBD1|TRBJ1-6|TRBV27
TGTGCCAGCAGCCGACAGGGGCCTAGGAGCTCCTATAATTCACCCCTCCACTTT
CASSRQGPRSSYNSPLHF
>.|.|TRBJ2-2|TRBV25-1
TGTGCCAGCAGGCCGGGAGAGAACACCGGGGAGCTGTTTTTT
CASRPGENTGELFF
>.|TRBD1|TRBJ2-7|TRBV11-3
TGTGCCAGCAGCTTTTCCGGGACAGGGGAGCAGTACTTC
CASSFSGTGEQYF
>.|.|TRBJ2-5|TRBV27
TGTGCCAGCAGTTTATCTGGCAGCGAAAGAGAGACCCAGTACTTC
CASSLSGSERETQYF
>.|TRBD1|TRBJ2-5|TRBV5-1
TGCGCCAGCAGCTTAAATGGACAGGCACAAGAGACCCAGTACTTC
CASSLNGQAQETQYF
>.|.|TRBJ1-2|TRBV5-5
TGTGCCAGCAGCTTGGCCGATTCACCAGGAATTAACTATGGCTACACCTTC
CASSLADSPGINYGYTF
>.|.|TRBJ2-7|TRBV2
TGTGCCAGCAGTACTAGACAGGCTAGCTCCTACGAGCAGTACTTC
CASSTRQASSYEQYF
>.|.|TRBJ1-2|TRBV10-1
TGCGCCAGCAGTGAACGGACAGACTATGGCTACACCTTC
CASSERTDYGYTF
>.|TRBD1|TRBJ2-7|TRBV18
TGTGCCAGCTCACCAAGACAGGGGGCGCCCTGGGGTGAAGAGCAGTACTTC
CASSPRQGAPWGEEQYF
>.|TRBD2|TRBJ2-7|TRBV19
TGTGCCAGTAGCCGGGGGGAAACCACCTACGAGCAGTACTTC
CASSRGETTYEQYF
>.|.|TRBJ2-5|TRBV3-1/TRBV3-2
TGTGCCAGCAGCCCAGGGCTACTTACCTCCGGAGAGACCCAGTACTTC
CASSPGLLTSGETQYF
>.|.|TRBJ2-3|TRBV4-2
TGTGCCAGCAGCCAAGATCCGGACACTATCCCCCAGGGGCAGTATTTT
CASSQDPDTIPQGQYF
>.|.|TRBJ1-5|TRBV27
TGTGCCAGCAGTTTAGGGCTCTATAGCAATCAGCCCCAGCATTTT
CASSLGLYSNQPQHF
>.|.|TRBJ1-5|TRBV9
TGTGCCAGCAGCCGACAGTTCAATCAGCCCCAGCATTTT
CASSRQFNQPQHF
>few|.|TRBJ1-5|TRBV7-9
TGTGCCAGCAGTTCGGTCGCCCCGGGACCCCAGCATTTT
CASSSVAPGPQHF
>.|TRBD1|TRBJ1-2|TRBV5-1
TGCGCCAGCAGCTGGCCGGGACAGGGGTTCTCGCGCTATGGCTACACCTTC
CASSWPGQGFSRYGYTF
>.|.|TRBJ1-1|TRBV30
TGTGCCTGGCAAGCAGGTATGAACACTGAAGCTTTCTTT
CAWQAGMNTEAFF
>once|.|TRBJ1-3|TRBV19
TGTGCCAGTACCCCTGGAGGAGTAATCGGAAACACCATATATTTT
CASTPGGVIGNTIYF
>.|.|TRBJ1-1|TRBV11-3
TGTGCCAGCAGCTTAGGAACAAGGAACACTGAAGCTTTCTTT
CASSLGTRNTEAFF
>.|.|TRBJ1-5|TRBV19
TGTGCCAGTACAGGACACCTTAGCAATCAGCCCCAGCATTTT
CASTGHLSNQPQHF
>.|TRBD2|TRBJ2-7|TRBV29-1
TGCAGCGTTGGGCTAGCGGGGTCCTACGAGCAGTACTTC
CSVGLAGSYEQYF
>.|.|TRBJ2-1|TRBV2
TGTGCCAGCAGTGGGGGGCCCGGCAATGAGCAGTTCTTC
CASSGGPGNEQFF
>.|.|TRBJ1-5|TRBV4-3
TGCGCCAGCAGCCAAGATTACCGGGAGGGTCAGCCCCAGCATTTT
CASSQDYREGQPQHF
>.|.|TRBJ2-1|TRBV21-1
TGTGCCAGCAGCAAATCGGGACAGGGGGCCAATGAGCAGTTCTTC
CASSKSGQGANEQFF
>.|.|TRBJ2-7|TRBV2
TGTGCCAGCAGCAAAACCGGTCCTGGCAGCCTAGTCTACGAGCAGTACTTC
CASSKTGPGSLVYEQYF
>.|TRBD1|TRBJ1-6|TRBV3-1/TRBV3-2
TGTGCCAGCAGCCAAACAGGGGGCAGGGGAAATTCACCCCTCCACTTT
CASSQTGGRGNSPLHF
>.|TRBD1|TRBJ1-6|TRBV10-3
TGTGCCATCAGCCTCACGACAGGGGGGTATAATTCACCCCTCCACTTT
CAISLTTGGYNSPLHF
>.|.|TRBJ2-2|TRBV28
TGTGCCAGCATTGACAGCCCGAACTCGAACACCGGGGAGCTGTTTTTT
CASIDSPNSNTGELFF
>.|.|TRBJ2-7|TRBV5-1
TGCGCCAGCAGCAAAGTCCAGGACAGACCCTACGAGCAGTACTTC
CASSKVQDRPYEQYF
>.|TRBD2|TRBJ2-5|TRBV7-9
TGTGCCAGCAGCACAACTAGCGGGGCAGGGCAAGAGACCCAGTACTTC
CASSTTSGAGQETQYF
>once|.|TRBJ2-2|TRBV9
TGTGCCAGCAGCGTCACTGGGCAGCAGAACACCGGGGAGCTGTTTTTT
CASSVTGQQNTGELFF
>.|.|TRBJ1-1|TRBV5-1
TGCGCCAGCAGCTTGGGAGCCAGGGAAATGAACACTGAAGCTTTCTTT
CASSLGAREMNTEAFF
>.|TRBD1|TRBJ2-1|TRBV10-2
TGCGCCAGCAGTGAGGCTGGGACAGGTGAATTCTTC
CASSEAGTGEFF